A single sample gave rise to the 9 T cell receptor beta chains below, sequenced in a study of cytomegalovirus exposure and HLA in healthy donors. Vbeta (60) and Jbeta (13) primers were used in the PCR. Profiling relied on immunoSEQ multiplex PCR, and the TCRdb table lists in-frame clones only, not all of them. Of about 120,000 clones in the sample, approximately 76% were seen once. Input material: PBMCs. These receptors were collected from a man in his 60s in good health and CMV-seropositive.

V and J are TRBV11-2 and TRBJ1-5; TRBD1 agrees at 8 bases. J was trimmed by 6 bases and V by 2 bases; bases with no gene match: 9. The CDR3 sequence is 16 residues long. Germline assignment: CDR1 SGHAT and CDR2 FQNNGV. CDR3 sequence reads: CASSLRSGGEVQPQHF. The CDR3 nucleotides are TGTGCCAGCAGCTTAAGGTCAGGGGGCGAGGTTCAGCCCCAGCATTTT.

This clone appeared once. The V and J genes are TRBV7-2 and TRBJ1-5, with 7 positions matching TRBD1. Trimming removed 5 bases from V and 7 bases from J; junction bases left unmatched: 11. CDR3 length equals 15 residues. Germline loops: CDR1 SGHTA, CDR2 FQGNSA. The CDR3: CASSLVDRERQPQHF. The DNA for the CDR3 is TGTGCCAGCAGCCTCGTAGACAGGGAGAGACAGCCCCAGCATTTT.

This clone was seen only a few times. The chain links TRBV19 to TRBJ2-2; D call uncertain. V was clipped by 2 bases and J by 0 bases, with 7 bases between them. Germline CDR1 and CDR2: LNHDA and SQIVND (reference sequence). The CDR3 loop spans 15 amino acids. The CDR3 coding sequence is TGTGCCAGTAGTATAAGCTCCGCGAACACCGGGGAGCTGTTTTTT. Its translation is CASSISSANTGELFF.

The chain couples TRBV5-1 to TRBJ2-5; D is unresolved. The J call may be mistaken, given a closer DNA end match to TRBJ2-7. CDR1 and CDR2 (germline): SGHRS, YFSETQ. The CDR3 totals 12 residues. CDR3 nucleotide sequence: TGCGCCAGCCGCGAGGAGATCTACGAGCAGTACTTC. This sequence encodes CASREEIYEQYF.

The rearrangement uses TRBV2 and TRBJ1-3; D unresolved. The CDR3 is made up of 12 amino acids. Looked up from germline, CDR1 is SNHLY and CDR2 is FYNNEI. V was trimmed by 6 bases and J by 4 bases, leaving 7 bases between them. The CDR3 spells CASRVRGNTIYF. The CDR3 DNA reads TGTGCCAGCAGGGTCAGGGGAAACACCATATATTTT.

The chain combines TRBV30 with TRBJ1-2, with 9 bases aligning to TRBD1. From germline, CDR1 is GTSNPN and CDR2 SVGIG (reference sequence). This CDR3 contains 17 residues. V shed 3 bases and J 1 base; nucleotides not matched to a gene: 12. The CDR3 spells CAWSNTGGGIGNYGYTF. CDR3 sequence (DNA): TGTGCCTGGAGCAACACAGGGGGCGGGATAGGTAACTATGGCTACACCTTC.

CDR3 protein: CASSFTSGGGSEQYF. CDR3 in DNA: TGTGCCAGCAGCTTTACTAGCGGGGGGGGTAGCGAGCAGTACTTC. The V and J genes are TRBV11-2 and TRBJ2-7; 13 bases fit TRBD2. The CDR3 length is 15 residues. Germline CDR1 SGHAT, CDR2 FQNNGV. J was trimmed by 6 bases and V by 3 bases; bases with no gene match: 5.

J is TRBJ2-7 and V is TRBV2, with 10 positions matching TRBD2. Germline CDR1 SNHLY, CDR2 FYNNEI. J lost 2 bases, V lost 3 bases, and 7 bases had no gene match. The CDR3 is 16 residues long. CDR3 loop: CASSDVERGGAYEQYF. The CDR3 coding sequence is TGTGCCAGCAGTGACGTCGAGCGGGGGGGAGCCTACGAGCAGTACTTC.

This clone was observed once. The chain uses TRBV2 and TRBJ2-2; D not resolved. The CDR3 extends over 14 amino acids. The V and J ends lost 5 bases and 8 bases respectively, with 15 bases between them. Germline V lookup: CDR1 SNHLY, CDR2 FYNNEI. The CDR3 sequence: CASSPTEFLGELFF. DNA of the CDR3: TGTGCCAGCAGTCCTACGGAGTTCTTGGGGGAGCTGTTTTTT.